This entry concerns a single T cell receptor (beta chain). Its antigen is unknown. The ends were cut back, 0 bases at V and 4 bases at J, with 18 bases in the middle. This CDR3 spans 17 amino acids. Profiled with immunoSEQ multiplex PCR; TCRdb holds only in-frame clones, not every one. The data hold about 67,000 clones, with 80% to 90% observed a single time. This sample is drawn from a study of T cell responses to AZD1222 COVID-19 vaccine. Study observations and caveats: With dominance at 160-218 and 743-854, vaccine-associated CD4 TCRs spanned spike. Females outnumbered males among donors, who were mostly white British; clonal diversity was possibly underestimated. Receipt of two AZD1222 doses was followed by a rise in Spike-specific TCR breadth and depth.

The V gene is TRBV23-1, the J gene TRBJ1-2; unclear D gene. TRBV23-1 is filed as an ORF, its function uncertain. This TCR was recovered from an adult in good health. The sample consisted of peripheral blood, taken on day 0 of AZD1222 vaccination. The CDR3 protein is CASSQSLGRTPGYGYTF. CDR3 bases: TGCGCCAGCAGTCAATCTTTGGGTCGGACTCCCGGCTATGGCTACACCTTC.